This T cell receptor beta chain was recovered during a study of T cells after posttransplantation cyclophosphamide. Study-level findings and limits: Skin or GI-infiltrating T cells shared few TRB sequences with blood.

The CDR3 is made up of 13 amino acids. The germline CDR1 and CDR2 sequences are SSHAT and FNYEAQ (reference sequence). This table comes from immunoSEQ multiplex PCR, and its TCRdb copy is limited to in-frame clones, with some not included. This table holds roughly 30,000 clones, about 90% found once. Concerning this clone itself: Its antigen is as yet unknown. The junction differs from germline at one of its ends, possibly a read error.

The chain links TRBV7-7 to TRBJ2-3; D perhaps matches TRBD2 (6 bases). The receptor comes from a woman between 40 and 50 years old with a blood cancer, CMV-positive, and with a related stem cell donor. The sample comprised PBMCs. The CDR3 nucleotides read TGTGCTAGCAGCTCCACACCTGGGACTCTGCAGTATTTT. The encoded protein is CASSSTPGTLQYF.